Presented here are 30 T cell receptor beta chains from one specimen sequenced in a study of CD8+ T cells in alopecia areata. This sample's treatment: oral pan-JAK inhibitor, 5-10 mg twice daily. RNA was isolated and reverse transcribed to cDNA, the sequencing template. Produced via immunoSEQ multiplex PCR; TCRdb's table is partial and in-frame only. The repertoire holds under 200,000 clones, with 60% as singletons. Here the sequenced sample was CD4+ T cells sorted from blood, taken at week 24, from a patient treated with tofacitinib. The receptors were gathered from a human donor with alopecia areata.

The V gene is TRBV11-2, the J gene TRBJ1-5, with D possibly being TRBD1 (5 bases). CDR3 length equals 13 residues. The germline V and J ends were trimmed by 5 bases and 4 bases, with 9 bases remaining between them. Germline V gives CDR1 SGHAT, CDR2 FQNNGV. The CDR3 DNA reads TGTGCCAGCAGCCTGACAGAGAATCAGCCCCAGCATTTT. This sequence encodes CASSLTENQPQHF.

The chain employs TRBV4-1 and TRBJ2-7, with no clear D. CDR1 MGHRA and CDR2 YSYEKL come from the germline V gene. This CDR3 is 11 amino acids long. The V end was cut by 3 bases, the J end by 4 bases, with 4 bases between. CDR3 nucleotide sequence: TGCGCCAGCAGCCACAATTACGAGCAGTACTTC. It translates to CASSHNYEQYF.

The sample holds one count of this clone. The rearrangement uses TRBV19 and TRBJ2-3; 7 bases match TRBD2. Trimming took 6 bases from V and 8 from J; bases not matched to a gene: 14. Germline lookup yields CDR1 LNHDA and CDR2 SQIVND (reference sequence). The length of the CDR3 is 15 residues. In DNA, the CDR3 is TGTGCCAGTAGCGCCGTAAACAGCTGGGAGGGTACGCAGTATTTT. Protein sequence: CASSAVNSWEGTQYF.

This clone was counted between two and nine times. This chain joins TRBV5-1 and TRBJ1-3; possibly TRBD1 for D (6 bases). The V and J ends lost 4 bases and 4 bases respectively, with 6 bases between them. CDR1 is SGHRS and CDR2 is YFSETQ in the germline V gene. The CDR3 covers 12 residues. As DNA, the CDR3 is TGCGCCAGCAGCGACAGGGGAAACACCATATATTTT. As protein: CASSDRGNTIYF.

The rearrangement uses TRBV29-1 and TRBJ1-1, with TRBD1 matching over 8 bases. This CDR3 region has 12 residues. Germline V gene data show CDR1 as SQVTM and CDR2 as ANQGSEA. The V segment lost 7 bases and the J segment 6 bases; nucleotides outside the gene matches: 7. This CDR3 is CSGDRGMAEAFF. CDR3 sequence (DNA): TGCAGCGGCGACAGGGGAATGGCTGAAGCTTTCTTT.

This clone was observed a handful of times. In DNA, the CDR3 is TGCGCCAGCTCCGTTATCGGGGAACCTGAAGCTTTCTTT. Translated, it gives CASSVIGEPEAFF. The chain uses TRBV23-1 and TRBJ1-1; D is unresolved. TRBV23-1 has ORF status, its function being uncertain. Trimming removed 8 bases at V and 6 bases at J, with 16 bases between. This CDR3 spans 13 amino acids.

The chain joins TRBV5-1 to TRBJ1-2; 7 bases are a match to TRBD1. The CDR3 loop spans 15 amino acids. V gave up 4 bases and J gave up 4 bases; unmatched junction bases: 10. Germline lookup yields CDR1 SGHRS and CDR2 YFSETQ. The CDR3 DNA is TGCGCCAGCAGCCCAGGGACAGATGACCGCTATGGCTACACCTTC. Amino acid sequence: CASSPGTDDRYGYTF.

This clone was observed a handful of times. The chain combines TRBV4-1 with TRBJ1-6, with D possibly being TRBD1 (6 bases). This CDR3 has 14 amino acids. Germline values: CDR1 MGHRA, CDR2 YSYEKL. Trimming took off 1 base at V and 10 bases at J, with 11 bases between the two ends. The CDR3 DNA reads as TGCGCCAGCAGCCAAGTCCGGGACACGTCACCCCTCCACTTT. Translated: CASSQVRDTSPLHF.

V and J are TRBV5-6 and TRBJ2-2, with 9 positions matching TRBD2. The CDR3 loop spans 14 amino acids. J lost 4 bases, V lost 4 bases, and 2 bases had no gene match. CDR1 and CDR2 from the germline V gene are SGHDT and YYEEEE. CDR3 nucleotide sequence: TGTGCCAGCAGCGGGACTAGCATCACCGGGGAGCTGTTTTTT. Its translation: CASSGTSITGELFF.

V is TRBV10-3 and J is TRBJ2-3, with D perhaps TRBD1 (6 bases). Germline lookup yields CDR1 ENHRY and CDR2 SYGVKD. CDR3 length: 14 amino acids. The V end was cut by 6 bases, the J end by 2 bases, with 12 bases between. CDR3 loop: CAIRGAADTDTQYF. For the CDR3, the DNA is TGTGCCATCAGGGGGGCGGCGGACACAGATACGCAGTATTTT.

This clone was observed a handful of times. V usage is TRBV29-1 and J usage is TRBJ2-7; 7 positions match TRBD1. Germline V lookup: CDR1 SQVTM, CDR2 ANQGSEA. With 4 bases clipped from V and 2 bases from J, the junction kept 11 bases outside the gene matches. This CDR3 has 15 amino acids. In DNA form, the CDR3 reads TGCAGCGTTGCGTCTCGACAGGGACCACCCTACGAGCAGTACTTC. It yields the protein CSVASRQGPPYEQYF.

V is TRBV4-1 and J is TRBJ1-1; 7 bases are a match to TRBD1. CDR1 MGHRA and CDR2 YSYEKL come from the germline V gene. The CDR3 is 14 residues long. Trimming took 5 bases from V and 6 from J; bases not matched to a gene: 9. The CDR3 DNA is TGCGCCAGCAGCGAAGGAGACAGGGCAGCTGAAGCTTTCTTT. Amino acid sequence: CASSEGDRAAEAFF.

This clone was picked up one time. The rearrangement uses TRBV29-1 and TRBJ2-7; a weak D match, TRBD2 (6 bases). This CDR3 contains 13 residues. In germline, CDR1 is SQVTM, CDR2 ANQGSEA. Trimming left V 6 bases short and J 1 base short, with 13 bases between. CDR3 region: CSVPRGNSYEQYF. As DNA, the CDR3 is TGCAGCGTCCCTCGGGGGAATTCCTACGAGCAGTACTTC.

CDR3 loop: CASSATSEQFF. The DNA for the CDR3 is TGTGCCAGCAGTGCCACGAGTGAGCAGTTCTTC. The chain joins TRBV6-5 to TRBJ2-1, with D unclear. V lost 5 bases and J 9 bases, leaving 8 bases between the germline ends. The CDR3 contains 11 residues. CDR1 is MNHEY, CDR2 SVGAGI, per germline.

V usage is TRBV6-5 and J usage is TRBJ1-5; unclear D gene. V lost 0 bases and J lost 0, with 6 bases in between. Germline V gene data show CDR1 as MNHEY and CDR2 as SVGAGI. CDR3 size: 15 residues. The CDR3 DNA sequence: TGTGCCAGCAGTTACTCGAAGAATAGCAATCAGCCCCAGCATTTT. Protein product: CASSYSKNSNQPQHF.

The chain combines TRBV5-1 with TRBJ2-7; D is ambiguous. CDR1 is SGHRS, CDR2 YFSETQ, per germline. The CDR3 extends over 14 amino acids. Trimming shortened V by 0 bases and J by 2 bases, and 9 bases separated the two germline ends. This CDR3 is CASSLEVGPYEQYF. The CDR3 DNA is TGCGCCAGCAGCTTGGAGGTGGGTCCCTACGAGCAGTACTTC.

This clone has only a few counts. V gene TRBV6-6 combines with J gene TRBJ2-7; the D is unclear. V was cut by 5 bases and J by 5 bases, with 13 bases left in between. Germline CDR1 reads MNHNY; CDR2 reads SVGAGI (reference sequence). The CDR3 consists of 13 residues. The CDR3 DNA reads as TGTGCCAGCAGTGTAGTACTGTCTGACGAGCAGTACTTC. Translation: CASSVVLSDEQYF.

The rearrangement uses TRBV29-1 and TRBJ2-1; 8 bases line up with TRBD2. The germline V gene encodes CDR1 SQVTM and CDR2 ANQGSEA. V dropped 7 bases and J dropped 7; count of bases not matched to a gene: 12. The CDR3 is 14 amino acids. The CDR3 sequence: CSAALGGGPNEQFF. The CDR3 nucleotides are TGCAGCGCCGCGCTGGGCGGGGGGCCGAATGAGCAGTTCTTC.

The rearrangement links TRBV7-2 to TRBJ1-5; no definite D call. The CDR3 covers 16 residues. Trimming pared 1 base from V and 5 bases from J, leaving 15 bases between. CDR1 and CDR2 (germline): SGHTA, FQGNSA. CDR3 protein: CASSLDSGSLYQPQHF. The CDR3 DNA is TGTGCCAGCAGCTTAGACTCGGGCAGCCTGTATCAGCCCCAGCATTTT.

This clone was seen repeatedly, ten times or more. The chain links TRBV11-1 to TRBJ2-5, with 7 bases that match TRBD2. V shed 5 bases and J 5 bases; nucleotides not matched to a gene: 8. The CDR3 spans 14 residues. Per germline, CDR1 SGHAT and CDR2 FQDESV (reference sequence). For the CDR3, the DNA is TGTGCCAGCAGCCCGAGACTAGCCTGGGAGACCCAGTACTTC. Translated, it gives CASSPRLAWETQYF.

The CDR3 coding sequence is TGTGCCAGCAGCCCCCCGGGGGCTGGTGGCTACACCTTC. Translated, it gives CASSPPGAGGYTF. The genes are TRBV27 and TRBJ1-2; TRBD1 might be the D (6 bases). The germline V gene has CDR1 MNHEY and CDR2 SMNVEV (reference sequence). Trimming left V 6 bases short and J 7 bases short, with 15 bases between. The CDR3 runs to 13 residues.

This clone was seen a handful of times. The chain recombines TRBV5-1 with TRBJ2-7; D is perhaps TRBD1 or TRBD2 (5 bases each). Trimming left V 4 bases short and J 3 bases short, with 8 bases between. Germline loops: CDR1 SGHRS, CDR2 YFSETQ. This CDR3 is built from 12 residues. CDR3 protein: CASSTGGYEQYF. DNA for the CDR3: TGCGCCAGCAGCACTGGGGGCTACGAGCAGTACTTC.

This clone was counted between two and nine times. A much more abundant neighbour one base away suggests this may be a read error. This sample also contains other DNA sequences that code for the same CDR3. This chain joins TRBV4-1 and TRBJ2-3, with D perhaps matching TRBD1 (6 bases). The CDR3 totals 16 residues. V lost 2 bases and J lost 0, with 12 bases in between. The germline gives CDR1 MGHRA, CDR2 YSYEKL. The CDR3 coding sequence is TGCGCCAGCAGCCAAAGTGGGGGCCGAAGCACAGATACGCAGTATTTT. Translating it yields CASSQSGGRSTDTQYF.

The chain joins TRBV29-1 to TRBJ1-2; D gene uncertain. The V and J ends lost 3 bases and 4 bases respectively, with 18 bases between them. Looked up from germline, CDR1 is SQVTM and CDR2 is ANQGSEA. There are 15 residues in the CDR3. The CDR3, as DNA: TGCAGCGTTGACTATGCGGCAGGCCGCCCCTATGGCTACACCTTC. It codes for CSVDYAAGRPYGYTF. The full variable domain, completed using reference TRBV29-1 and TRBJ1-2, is SAVISQKPSRDICQRGTSLTIQCQVDSQVTMMFWYRQQPGQSLTLIATANQGSEATYESGFVIDKFPISRPNLTFSTLTVSNMSPEDSSIYLCSVDYAAGRPYGYTFGSGTRLTVV.

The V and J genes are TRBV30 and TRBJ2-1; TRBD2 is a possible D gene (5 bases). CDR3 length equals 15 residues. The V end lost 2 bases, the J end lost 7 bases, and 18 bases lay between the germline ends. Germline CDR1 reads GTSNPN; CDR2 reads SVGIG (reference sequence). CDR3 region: CAWSNGVELFNEQFF. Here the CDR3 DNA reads TGTGCCTGGAGTAACGGGGTAGAGCTGTTTAATGAGCAGTTCTTC.

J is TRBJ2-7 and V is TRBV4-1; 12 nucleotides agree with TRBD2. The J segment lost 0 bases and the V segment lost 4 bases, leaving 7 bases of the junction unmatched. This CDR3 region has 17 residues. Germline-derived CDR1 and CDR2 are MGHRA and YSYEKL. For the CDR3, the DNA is TGCGCCAGCAGCCTAGGACTAGCGGGGACAAGCTCCTACGAGCAGTACTTC. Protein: CASSLGLAGTSSYEQYF.

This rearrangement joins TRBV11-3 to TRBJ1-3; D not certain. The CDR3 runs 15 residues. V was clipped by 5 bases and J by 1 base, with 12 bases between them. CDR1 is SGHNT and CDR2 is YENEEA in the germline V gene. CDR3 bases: TGTGCCAGCAGCCTCAGGATTGGGTCTGGAAACACCATATATTTT. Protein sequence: CASSLRIGSGNTIYF.

The CDR3 nucleotides are TGCAGCGTTTTTCCCCGCGGGGGGATTGGCGATACGCAGTATTTT. Translation: CSVFPRGGIGDTQYF. V usage is TRBV29-1 and J usage is TRBJ2-3, with 8 bases identical to TRBD2. The CDR3 runs 15 residues. V dropped 5 bases and J dropped 6; count of bases not matched to a gene: 13. Germline assignment: CDR1 SQVTM and CDR2 ANQGSEA.

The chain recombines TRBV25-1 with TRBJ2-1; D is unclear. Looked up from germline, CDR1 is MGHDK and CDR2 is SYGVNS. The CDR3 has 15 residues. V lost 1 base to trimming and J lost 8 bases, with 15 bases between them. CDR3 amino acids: CASSELVGIRHEQFF. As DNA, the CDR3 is TGTGCCAGCAGTGAATTAGTGGGGATAAGACATGAGCAGTTCTTC.

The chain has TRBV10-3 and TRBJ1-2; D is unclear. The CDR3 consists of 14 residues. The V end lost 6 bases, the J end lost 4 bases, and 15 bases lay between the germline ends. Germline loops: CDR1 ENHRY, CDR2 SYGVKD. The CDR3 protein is CAISPQNSPYGYTF. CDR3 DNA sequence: TGTGCCATCAGCCCACAGAATTCACCCTATGGCTACACCTTC.